A selection of T cell receptor beta chains follows, all from one sample in a study of glioma-infiltrating T cells. TCRdb processed the multiplex PCR reads anew with MiXCR; each CDR3 protein has one entry. The profile shows over 100,000 distinct CDR3 sequences, 20% to 25% of them singletons. The material sequenced was glioma tissue, nonneoplastic brain tissue, or PBMCs (not recorded which). The receptors originated from a human donor with low-grade glioma or glioblastoma, undergoing nonglioma brain surgery, or in good health (not recorded which). CDR3s include the opening cysteine and the closing phenylalanine or tryptophan. A D gene is named only where the DNA matches it firmly. Clone size is stated in some rows and not others, as once, few, many or a class when expanded.

J,size,D,V,CDR3,DNA
TRBJ2-1,many,TRBD2,TRBV27,CASSPPGLAGGGSYNEQFF,TGTGCCAGCAGTCCCCCAGGACTAGCGGGAGGAGGCTCCTACAATGAGCAGTTCTTC
TRBJ1-5,many,.,TRBV20-1,CSARGQSESAQHF,TGCAGTGCTAGAGGCCAGTCGGAATCAGCCCAGCATTTT
TRBJ1-1,.,.,TRBV3-1,CASSTRAISPNTEAFF,TGTGCCAGCAGCACACGGGCCATCTCCCCAAACACTGAAGCTTTCTTT
TRBJ1-1,many,.,TRBV27,CASRPGQSEAFF,TGTGCCAGCAGACCAGGACAGAGTGAAGCTTTCTTT
TRBJ1-3,many,.,TRBV7-2,CASSPRRSGNTIYF,TGTGCCAGCAGCCCCCGACGTTCTGGAAACACCATATATTTT
TRBJ1-6,many,TRBD1,TRBV5-4,CASSAGQGWSPLHF,TGTGCCAGCAGCGCCGGACAGGGATGGTCACCCCTCCACTTT
TRBJ1-6,many,.,TRBV20-1,CSARSLSGPFNSPLHF,TGCAGTGCTAGAAGCCTCTCCGGTCCGTTTAATTCACCCCTCCACTTT
TRBJ2-5,many,TRBD1,TRBV6-1,CASSARDSKNKKQETQYF,TGTGCCAGCAGTGCCCGGGACAGCAAAAACAAGAAACAAGAGACCCAGTACTTC
TRBJ1-3,many,.,TRBV6-1,CASSYSIGNTIYF,TGTGCCAGCAGTTATTCCATTGGAAACACCATATATTTT
TRBJ2-1,many,TRBD2,TRBV6-1,CASRGLAGSSSYNEQFF,TGTGCCAGCAGGGGACTAGCGGGTTCGAGCTCCTACAATGAGCAGTTCTTC